This T cell receptor (beta chain) was sequenced for a study of cytomegalovirus exposure and HLA in healthy donors. Germline assignment: CDR1 MRHNA and CDR2 SNTAGT. This CDR3 is 12 amino acids long. V lost 0 bases, J lost 10 bases, and 7 bases lay in between. Primers for the PCR totalled 60 Vbeta and 13 Jbeta. Clones were sequenced by immunoSEQ multiplex PCR, and TCRdb holds only the in-frame ones, with some missing. The sample has 95,000 to 150,000 clones; about 60% are singletons. Worth noting for this clone: Its matching antigen is unknown.

Among the donors, all were healthy bone marrow donors. Sampled while nominally healthy, donors likely had unrecorded immune exposures. Regarding the study as a whole: Highly shared sequence variants in one cluster were likely a sequencing artifact. Among TCR beta chains, those listed as cytomegalovirus-associated numbered over 150.

The chain uses TRBV6-4 and TRBJ2-1; no clear D gene. The clonotype originates from a man aged 40-49 years in good health and CMV-seropositive. Specimen: PBMCs. The CDR3 DNA is TGTGCCAGCAGTGACTCCGGAGCAGAGCAGTTCTTC. Translating it yields CASSDSGAEQFF.